This T cell receptor beta chain originates from a study of T cell changes during pregnancy in multiple sclerosis (dated by TCRdb to between 2018 and 2020). Concerning the study at large: The study looked at changes in the T cell repertoire across pregnancy in women with multiple sclerosis.

According to the germline V gene, CDR1 reads MNHEY and CDR2 reads SVGAGI. Taken from cysteine to phenylalanine, the CDR3 has 14 residues. Only CDR3 DNA remains: 42 bases, in frame from the first base. V loses 6 bases, J loses 4 bases, and the germline ends lie 16 bases apart. Library creation used the immunoSEQ multiplex PCR assay. Sourced from immuneACCESS, this table was stored by TCRdb with only in-frame sequences that have V and J called. A share of the clones is absent; for the studies checked, an unresolved V gene accounts for under half, and the remainder has no known explanation. The table for this sample lists tens of thousands of clones; around 93% of them were counted only once. Jointly, the top ten make up roughly 7.4% of the sample. As concerns this clone: The specificity of this receptor is unknown. Base qualities are not at hand, and no much larger clone is one base apart.

The source was CD8+ T cells from peripheral blood mononuclear cells, collected in the third trimester of pregnancy. This TCR derives from a female donor with multiple sclerosis, enrolled in a pregnancy study. The chain is encoded by TRBV6-5 joined to TRBJ2-7; the D gene is not confidently resolved. The DNA sequence follows: TGTGCCAGCAGAGCCCGATCCCCCTTTTACGAGCAGTACTTC. Translated, this is CASRARSPFYEQYF.